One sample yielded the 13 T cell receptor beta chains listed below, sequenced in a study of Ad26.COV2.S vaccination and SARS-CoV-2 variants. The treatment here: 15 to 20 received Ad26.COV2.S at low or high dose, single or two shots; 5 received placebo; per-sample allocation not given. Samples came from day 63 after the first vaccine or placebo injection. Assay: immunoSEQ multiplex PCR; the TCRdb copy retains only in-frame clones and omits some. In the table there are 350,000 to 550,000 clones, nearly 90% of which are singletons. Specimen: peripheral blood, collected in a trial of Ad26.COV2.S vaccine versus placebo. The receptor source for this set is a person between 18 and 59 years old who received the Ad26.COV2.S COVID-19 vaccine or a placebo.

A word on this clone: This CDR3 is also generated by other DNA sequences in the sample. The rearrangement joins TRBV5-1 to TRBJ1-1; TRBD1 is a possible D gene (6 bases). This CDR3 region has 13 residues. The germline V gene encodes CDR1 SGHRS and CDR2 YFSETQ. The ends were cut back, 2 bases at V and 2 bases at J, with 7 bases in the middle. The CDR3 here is CASSLQGNTEAFF. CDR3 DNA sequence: TGCGCCAGCAGCTTACAGGGTAACACTGAAGCTTTCTTT.

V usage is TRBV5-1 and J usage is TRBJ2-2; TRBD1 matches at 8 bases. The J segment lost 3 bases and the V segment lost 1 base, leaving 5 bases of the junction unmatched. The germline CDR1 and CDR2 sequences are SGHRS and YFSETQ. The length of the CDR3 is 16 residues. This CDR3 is CASSLKPDRDTGELFF. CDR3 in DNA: TGCGCCAGCAGCTTGAAACCGGACAGGGACACCGGGGAGCTGTTTTTT.

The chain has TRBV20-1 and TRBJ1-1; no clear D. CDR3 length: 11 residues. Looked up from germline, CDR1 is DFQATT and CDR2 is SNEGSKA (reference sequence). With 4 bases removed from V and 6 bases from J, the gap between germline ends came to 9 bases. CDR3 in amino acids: CSATEFAEAFF. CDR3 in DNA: TGCAGTGCTACTGAGTTCGCTGAAGCTTTCTTT.

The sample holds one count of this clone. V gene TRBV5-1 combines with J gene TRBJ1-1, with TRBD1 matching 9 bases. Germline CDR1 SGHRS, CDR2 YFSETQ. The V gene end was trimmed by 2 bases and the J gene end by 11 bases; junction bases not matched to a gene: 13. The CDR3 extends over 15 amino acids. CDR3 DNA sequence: TGCGCCAGCAGCTTTGGCCCAACAGGGGGCATGAACGCTTTCTTT. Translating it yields CASSFGPTGGMNAFF. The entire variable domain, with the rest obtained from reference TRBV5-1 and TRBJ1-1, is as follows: KAGVTQTPRYLIKTRGQQVTLSCSPISGHRSVSWYQQTPGQGLQFLFEYFSETQRNKGNFPGRFSGRQFSNSRSEMNVSTLELGDSALYLCASSFGPTGGMNAFFGQGTRLTVV.

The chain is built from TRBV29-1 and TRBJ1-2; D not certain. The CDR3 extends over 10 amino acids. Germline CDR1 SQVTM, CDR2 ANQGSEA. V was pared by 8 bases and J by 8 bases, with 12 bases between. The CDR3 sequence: CSPRSWGYTF. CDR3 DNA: TGCAGCCCCAGGTCCTGGGGCTACACCTTC. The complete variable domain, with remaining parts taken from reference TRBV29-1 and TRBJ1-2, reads SAVISQKPSRDICQRGTSLTIQCQVDSQVTMMFWYRQQPGQSLTLIATANQGSEATYESGFVIDKFPISRPNLTFSTLTVSNMSPEDSSIYLCSPRSWGYTFGSGTRLTVV.

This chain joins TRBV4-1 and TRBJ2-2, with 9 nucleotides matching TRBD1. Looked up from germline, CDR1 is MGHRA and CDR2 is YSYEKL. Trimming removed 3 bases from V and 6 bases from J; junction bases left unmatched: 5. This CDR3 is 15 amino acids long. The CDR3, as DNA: TGCGCCAGCAGCCACTGGGACAGGGATTCCGGGGAGCTGTTTTTT. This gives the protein CASSHWDRDSGELFF.

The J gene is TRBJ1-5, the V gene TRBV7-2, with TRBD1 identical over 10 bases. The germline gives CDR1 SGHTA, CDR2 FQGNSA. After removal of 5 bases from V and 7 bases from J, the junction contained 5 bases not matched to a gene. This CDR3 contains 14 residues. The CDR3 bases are TGTGCCAGCAGCGGGGACAGGGGCTGGCAGCCCCAGCATTTT. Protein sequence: CASSGDRGWQPQHF. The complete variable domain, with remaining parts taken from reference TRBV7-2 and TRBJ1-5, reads GAGVSQSPSNKVTEKGKDVELRCDPISGHTALYWYRQSLGQGLEFLIYFQGNSAPDKSGLPSDRFSAERTGGSVSTLTIQRTQQEDSAVYLCASSGDRGWQPQHFGDGTRLSIL.

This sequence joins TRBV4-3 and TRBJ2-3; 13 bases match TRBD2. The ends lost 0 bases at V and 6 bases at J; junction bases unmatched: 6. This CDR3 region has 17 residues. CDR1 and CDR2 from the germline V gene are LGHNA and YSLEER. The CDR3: CASSQELLAGGPDTQYF. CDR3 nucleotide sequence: TGCGCCAGCAGCCAAGAACTACTAGCGGGGGGGCCCGATACGCAGTATTTT.

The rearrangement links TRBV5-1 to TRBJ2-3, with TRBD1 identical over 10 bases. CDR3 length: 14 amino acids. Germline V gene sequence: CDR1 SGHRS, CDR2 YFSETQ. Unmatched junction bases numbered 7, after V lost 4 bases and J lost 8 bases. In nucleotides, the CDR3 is TGCGCCAGCAGCGGTGGGACAGGGGAGGGTACGCAGTATTTT. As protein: CASSGGTGEGTQYF.

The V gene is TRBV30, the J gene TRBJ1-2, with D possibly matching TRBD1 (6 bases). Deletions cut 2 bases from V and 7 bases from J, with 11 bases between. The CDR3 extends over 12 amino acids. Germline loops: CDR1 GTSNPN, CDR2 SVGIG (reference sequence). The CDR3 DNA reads TGTGCCTGGAGTCAGGGGCCGGGTGGCTACACCTTC. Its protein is CAWSQGPGGYTF.

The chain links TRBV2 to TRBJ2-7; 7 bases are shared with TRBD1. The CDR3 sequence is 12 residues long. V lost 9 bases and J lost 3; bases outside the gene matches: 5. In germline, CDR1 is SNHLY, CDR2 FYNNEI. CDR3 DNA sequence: TGTGCCAGTGGCAGGGGGATCTACGAGCAGTACGTC. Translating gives CASGRGIYEQYV.

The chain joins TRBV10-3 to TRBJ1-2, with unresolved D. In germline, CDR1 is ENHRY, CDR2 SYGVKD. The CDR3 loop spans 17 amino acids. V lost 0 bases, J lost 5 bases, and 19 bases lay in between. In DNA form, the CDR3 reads TGTGCCATCAGTGAGTCTGGGCTGGCCAGGCCGGGATATGGCTACACCTTC. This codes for CAISESGLARPGYGYTF.

The CDR3 region is CASSLSPAESYNEQFF. The CDR3 DNA reads as TGCGCCAGCAGCCTGAGTCCAGCGGAGTCCTACAATGAGCAGTTCTTC. V and J are TRBV5-1 and TRBJ2-1, with D possibly being TRBD2 (5 bases). V lost 4 bases and J lost 1, with 15 bases in between. CDR1 is SGHRS and CDR2 is YFSETQ in the germline V gene. This CDR3 is 16 amino acids long. The full variable domain, rest sourced from reference TRBV5-1 and TRBJ2-1, is KAGVTQTPRYLIKTRGQQVTLSCSPISGHRSVSWYQQTPGQGLQFLFEYFSETQRNKGNFPGRFSGRQFSNSRSEMNVSTLELGDSALYLCASSLSPAESYNEQFFGPGTRLTVL.